This TCR beta chain was obtained from a study of PD-L1 blockade in urothelial cancer. Regarding the study as a whole: TCR clonality was measured in pretreatment peripheral blood. Clonality below the median predicted better survival.

The time point denotes: pretreatment peripheral blood. Patients' cancers were locally advanced or metastatic urothelial carcinomas. Trimming took off 6 bases at V and 1 base at J, with 3 bases between the two ends. This CDR3 has 11 amino acids. In germline, CDR1 is LNHDA, CDR2 SQIVND (reference sequence). Spiking of synthetic TCR analog templates was performed in each PCR. Some clones are missing from TCRdb's copy, which holds only in-frame ones; the method was immunoSEQ multiplex PCR. There are about 87,000 clones in the sample; roughly 84% occur only once, and roughly 2% lies in the top ten. Note on this clone: Its antigen remains unknown.

The specimen was PBMCs, collected around atezolizumab (anti-PD-L1) treatment. The sequence was collected from a man aged 60-69 years with urothelial cancer. This rearrangement joins TRBV19 to TRBJ1-1; the D is unclear. CDR3 sequence reads: CASRRNTEAFF. The CDR3 bases are TGTGCCAGTAGGAGGAACACTGAAGCTTTCTTT.